This T cell receptor beta chain was profiled in a study of vaccination effects on CD4 cells after COVID-19. The wider study: Sample collection from two convalescent patients occurred 16 days and one week before vaccination.

Points on this clone: Its target is unknown.

Assay used: immunoSEQ multiplex PCR; TCRdb lists only in-frame clones, some missing. The data contain 45,000 to 60,000 clones, more than 75% of them singletons. This CDR3 comprises 13 residues. Trimming stripped 0 bases from V and 6 bases from J, with 9 bases between. The germline V gene has CDR1 SGHTA and CDR2 FQGTGA. Culture lasted under 13 days before CD4+ T cell isolation. This TCR was sampled from a human donor who had a prior SARS-CoV-2 infection. This chain joins TRBV7-3 and TRBJ2-7; D is possibly TRBD2 (5 bases). Sequenced here: CD4+ T cells from PBMCs cultured without peptide, sampled before COVID-19 vaccination. Here the CDR3 reads CASSLTSGSEQYF. CDR3 nucleotide sequence: TGTGCCAGCAGCTTAACGTCGGGGAGCGAGCAGTACTTC.